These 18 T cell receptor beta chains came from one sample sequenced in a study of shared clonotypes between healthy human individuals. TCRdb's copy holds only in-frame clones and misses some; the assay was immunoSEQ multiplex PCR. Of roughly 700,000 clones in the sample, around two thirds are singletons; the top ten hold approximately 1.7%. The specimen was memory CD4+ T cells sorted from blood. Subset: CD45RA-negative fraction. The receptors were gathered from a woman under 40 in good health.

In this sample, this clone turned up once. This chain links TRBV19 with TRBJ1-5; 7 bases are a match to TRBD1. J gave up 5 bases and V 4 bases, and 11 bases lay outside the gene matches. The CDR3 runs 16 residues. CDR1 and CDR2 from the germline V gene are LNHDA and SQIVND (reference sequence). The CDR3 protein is CASSSISAGGDQPQHF. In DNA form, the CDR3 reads TGTGCCAGTAGTAGTATTTCAGCAGGGGGTGATCAGCCCCAGCATTTT.

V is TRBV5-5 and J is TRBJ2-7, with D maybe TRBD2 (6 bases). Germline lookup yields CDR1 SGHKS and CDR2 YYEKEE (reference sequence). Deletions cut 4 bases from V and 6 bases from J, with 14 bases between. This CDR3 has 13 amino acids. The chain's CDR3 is CASSTPTSSEQYF. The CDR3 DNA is TGTGCCAGCAGCACGCCGACTAGTTCCGAGCAGTACTTC.

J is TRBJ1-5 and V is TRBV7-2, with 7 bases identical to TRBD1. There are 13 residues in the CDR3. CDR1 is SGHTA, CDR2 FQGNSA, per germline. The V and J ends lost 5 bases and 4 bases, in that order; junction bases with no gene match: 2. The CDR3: CASSGDRNQPQHF. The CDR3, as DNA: TGTGCCAGCAGCGGGGACAGAAATCAGCCCCAGCATTTT.

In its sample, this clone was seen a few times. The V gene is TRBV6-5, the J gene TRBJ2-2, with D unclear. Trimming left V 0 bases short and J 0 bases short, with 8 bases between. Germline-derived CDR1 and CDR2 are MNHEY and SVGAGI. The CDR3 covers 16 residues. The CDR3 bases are TGTGCCAGCAGTTACTCGGAGCTTACGAACACCGGGGAGCTGTTTTTT. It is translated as CASSYSELTNTGELFF.

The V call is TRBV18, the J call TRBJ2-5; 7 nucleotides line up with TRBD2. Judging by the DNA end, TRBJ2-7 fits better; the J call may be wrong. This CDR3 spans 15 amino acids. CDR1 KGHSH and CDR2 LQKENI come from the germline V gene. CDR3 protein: CASSPPSGQSYEQYF. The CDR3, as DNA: TGTGCCAGCTCACCACCTAGCGGGCAATCCTACGAGCAGTACTTC.

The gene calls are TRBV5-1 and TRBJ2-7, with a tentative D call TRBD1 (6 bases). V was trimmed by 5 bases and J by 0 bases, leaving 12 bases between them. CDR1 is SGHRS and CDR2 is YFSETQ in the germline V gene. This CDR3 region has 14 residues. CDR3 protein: CASRGWDNSYEQYF. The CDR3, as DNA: TGCGCCAGCAGGGGATGGGACAACTCCTACGAGCAGTACTTC.

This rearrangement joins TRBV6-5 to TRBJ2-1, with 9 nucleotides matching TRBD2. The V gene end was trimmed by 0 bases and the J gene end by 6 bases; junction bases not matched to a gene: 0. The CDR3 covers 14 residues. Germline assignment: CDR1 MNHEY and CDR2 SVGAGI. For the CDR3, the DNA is TGTGCCAGCAGTTACTCGACTAGCGGCAATGAGCAGTTCTTC. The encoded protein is CASSYSTSGNEQFF.

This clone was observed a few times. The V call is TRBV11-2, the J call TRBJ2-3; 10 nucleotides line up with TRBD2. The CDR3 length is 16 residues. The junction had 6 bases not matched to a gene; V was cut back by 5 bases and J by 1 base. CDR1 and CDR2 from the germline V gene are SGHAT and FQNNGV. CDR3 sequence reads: CASSPGGTSGTDTQYF. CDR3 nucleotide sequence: TGTGCCAGCAGCCCAGGCGGGACTAGCGGCACAGATACGCAGTATTTT.

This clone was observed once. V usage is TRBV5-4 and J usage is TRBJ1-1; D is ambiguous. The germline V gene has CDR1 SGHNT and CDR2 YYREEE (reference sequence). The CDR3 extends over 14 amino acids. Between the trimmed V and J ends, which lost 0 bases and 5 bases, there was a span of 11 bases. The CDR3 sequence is CASSLGGGSTEAFF. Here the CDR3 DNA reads TGTGCCAGCAGCTTGGGGGGAGGGTCGACTGAAGCTTTCTTT.

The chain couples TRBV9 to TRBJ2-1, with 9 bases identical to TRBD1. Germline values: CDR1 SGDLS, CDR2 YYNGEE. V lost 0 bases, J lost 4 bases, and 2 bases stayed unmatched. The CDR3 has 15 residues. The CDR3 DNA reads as TGTGCCAGCAGCGTAGCCGGGACAGGGTACAATGAGCAGTTCTTC. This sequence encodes CASSVAGTGYNEQFF.

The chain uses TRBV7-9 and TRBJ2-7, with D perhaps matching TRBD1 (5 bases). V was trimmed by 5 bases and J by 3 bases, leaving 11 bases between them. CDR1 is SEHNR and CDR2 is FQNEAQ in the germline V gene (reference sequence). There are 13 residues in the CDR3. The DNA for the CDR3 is TGTGCCAGCAGCCCGAGCAGGGTCTACGAGCAGTACTTC. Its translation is CASSPSRVYEQYF.

The CDR3 DNA reads TGCGCCAGCAGCTTGCGGACAGGGAACTATGGCTACACCTTC. Its translation: CASSLRTGNYGYTF. The chain joins TRBV5-1 to TRBJ1-2; 8 positions match TRBD1. J gave up 2 bases and V 1 base, and 1 base lay outside the gene matches. CDR1 SGHRS and CDR2 YFSETQ come from the germline V gene. CDR3 length equals 14 residues.

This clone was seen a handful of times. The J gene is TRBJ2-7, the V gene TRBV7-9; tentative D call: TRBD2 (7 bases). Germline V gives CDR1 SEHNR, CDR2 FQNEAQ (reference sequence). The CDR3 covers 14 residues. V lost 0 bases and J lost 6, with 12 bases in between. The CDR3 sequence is CASSLAGGRSEQYF. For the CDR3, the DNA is TGTGCCAGCAGCTTAGCGGGGGGGCGCAGCGAGCAGTACTTC. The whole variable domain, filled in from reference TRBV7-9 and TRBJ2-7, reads DTGVSQNPRHKITKRGQNVTFRCDPISEHNRLYWYRQTLGQGPEFLTYFQNEAQLEKSRLLSDRFSAERPKGSFSTLEIQRTEQGDSAMYLCASSLAGGRSEQYFGPGTRLTVT.

This CDR3 is CASSLTSNQPQHF. The CDR3 region has the DNA TGTGCCAGCAGCTTGACCAGCAATCAGCCCCAGCATTTT. The chain is built from TRBV7-9 and TRBJ1-5; the D is unclear. The CDR3 is 13 amino acids. Germline V lookup: CDR1 SEHNR, CDR2 FQNEAQ (reference sequence). V gave up 3 bases and J gave up 1 base, with 4 bases separating them.

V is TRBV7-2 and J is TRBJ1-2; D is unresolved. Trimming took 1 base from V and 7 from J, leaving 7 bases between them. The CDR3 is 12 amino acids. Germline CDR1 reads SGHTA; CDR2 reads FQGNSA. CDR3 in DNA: TGTGCCAGCAGCTTAGAACTAAGTGGCTACACCTTC. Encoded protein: CASSLELSGYTF.

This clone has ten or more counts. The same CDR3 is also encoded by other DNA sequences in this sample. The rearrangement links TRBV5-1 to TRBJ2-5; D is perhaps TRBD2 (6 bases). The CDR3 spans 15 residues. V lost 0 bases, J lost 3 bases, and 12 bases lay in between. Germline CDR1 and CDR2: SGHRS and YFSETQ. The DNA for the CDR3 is TGCGCCAGCAGCTTGGGCTCCTCGGGAGAAGAGACCCAGTACTTC. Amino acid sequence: CASSLGSSGEETQYF.

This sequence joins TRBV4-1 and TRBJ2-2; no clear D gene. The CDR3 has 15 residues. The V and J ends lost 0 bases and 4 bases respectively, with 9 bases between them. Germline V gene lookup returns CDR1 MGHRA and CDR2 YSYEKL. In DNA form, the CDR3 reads TGCGCCAGCAGCCAAGATCGGGCCGGCACCGGGGAGCTGTTTTTT. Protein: CASSQDRAGTGELFF.

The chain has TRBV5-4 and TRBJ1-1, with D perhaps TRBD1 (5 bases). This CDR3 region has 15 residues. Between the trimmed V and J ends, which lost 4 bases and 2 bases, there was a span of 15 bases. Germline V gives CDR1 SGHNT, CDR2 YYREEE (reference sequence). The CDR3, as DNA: TGTGCCAGCAGCGGGGTTAAGGACACCAACACTGAAGCTTTCTTT. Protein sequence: CASSGVKDTNTEAFF.